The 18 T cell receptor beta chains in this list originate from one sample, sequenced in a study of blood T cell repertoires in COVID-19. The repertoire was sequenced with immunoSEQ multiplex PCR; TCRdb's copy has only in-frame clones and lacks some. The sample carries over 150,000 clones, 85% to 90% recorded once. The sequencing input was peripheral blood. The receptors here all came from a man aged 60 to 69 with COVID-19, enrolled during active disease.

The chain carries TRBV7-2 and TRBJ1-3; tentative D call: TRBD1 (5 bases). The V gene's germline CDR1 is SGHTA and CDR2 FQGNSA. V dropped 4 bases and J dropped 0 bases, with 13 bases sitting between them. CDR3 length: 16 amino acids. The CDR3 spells CASSSSRVSSGNTIYF. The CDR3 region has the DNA TGTGCCAGCAGCTCGTCCAGGGTCTCCTCTGGAAACACCATATATTTT.

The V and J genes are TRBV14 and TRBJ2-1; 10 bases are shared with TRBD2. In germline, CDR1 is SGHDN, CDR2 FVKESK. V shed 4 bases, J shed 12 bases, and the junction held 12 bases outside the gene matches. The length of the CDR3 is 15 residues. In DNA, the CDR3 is TGTGCCAGCAGCCTTCCGGGACTAGCGCTTGGGGGGCAGTTCTTC. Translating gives CASSLPGLALGGQFF.

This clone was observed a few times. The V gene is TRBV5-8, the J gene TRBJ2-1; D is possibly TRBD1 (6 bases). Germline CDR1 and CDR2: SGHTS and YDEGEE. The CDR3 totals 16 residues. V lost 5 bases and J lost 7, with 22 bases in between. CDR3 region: CASRRSRGRSENEQFF. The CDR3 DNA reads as TGTGCCAGCAGGAGGAGCAGGGGTAGGTCGGAGAATGAGCAGTTCTTC.

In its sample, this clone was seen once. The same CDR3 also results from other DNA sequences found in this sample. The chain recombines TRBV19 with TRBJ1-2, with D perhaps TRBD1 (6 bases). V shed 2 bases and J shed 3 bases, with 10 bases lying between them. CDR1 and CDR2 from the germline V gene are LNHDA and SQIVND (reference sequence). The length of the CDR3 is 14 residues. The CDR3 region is CASSIRQAYYGYTF. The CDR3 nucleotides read TGTGCCAGTAGTATACGACAGGCCTACTATGGCTACACCTTC.

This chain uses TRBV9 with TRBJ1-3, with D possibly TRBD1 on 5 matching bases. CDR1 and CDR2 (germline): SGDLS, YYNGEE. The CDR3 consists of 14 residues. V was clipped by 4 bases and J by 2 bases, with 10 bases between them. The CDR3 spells CASSRTYAGNTIYF. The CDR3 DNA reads TGTGCCAGCAGCCGGACATACGCTGGAAACACCATATATTTT. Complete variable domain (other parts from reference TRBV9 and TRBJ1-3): DSGVTQTPKHLITATGQRVTLRCSPRSGDLSVYWYQQSLDQGLQFLIQYYNGEERAKGNILERFSAQQFPDLHSELNLSSLELGDSALYFCASSRTYAGNTIYFGEGSWLTVV.

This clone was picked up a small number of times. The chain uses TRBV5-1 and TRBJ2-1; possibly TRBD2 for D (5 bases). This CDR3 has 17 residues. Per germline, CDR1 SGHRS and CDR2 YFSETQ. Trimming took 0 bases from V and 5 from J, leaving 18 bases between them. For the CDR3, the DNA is TGCGCCAGCAGCTTGGATCCCAGCGGAGTCGGTAACAATGAGCAGTTCTTC. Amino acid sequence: CASSLDPSGVGNNEQFF.

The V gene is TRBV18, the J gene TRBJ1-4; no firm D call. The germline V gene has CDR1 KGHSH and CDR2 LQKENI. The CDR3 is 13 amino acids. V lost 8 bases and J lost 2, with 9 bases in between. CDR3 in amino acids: CASGSKTNEKLFF. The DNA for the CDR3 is TGTGCCAGCGGTAGTAAGACTAATGAAAAACTGTTTTTT.

The CDR3, as DNA: TGTGCCAGCAGCCAATCCCTACCGGGGAGCTCCTACAATGAGCAGTTCTTC. This gives the protein CASSQSLPGSSYNEQFF. V is TRBV16 and J is TRBJ2-1; possible D gene TRBD2, 5 bases. The germline gives CDR1 KGHSY, CDR2 FQNENV. Trimming pared 0 bases from V and 0 bases from J, leaving 12 bases between. The CDR3 spans 17 residues.

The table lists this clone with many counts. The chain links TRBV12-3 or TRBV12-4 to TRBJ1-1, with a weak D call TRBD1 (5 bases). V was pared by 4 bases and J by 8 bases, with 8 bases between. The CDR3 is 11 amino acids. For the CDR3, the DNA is TGTGCCAGCAGTTGGGGGGACGAAGCTTTCTTT. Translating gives CASSWGDEAFF.

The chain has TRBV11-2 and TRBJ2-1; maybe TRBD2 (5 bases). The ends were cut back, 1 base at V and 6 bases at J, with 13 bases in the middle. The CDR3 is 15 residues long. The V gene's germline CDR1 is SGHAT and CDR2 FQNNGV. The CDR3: CASSLAYPRGNEQFF. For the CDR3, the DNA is TGTGCCAGCAGCTTAGCTTACCCCCGGGGCAATGAGCAGTTCTTC.

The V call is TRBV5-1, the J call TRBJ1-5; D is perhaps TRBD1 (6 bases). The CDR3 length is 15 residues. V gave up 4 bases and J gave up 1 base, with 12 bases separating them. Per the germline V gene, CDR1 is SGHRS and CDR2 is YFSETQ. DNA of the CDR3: TGCGCCAGCAGCACGTCAGGGGACAGCAATCAGCCCCAGCATTTT. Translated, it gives CASSTSGDSNQPQHF.

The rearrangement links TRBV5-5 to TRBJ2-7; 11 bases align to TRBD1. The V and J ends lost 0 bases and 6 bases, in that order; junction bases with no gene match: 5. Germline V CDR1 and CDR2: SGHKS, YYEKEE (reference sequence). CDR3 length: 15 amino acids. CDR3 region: CASSLAPGTGGEQYF. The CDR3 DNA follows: TGTGCCAGCAGCTTGGCCCCTGGGACAGGGGGCGAGCAGTACTTC.

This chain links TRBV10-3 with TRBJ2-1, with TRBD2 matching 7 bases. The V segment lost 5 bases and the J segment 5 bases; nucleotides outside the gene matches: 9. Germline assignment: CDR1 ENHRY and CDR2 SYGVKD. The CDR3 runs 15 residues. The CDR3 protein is CAISIGGSHNNEQFF. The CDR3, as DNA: TGTGCCATCAGTATAGGCGGGAGTCATAACAATGAGCAGTTCTTC.

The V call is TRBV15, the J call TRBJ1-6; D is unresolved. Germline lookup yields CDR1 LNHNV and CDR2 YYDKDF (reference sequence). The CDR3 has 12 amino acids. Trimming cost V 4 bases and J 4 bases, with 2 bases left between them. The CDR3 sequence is CATSTYNSPLHF. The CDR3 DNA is TGTGCCACCAGCACTTATAATTCACCCCTCCACTTT. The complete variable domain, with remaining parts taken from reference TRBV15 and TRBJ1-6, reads DAMVIQNPRYQVTQFGKPVTLSCSQTLNHNVMYWYQQKSSQAPKLLFHYYDKDFNNEADTPDNFQSRRPNTSFCFLDIRSPGLGDTAMYLCATSTYNSPLHFGNGTRLTVT.

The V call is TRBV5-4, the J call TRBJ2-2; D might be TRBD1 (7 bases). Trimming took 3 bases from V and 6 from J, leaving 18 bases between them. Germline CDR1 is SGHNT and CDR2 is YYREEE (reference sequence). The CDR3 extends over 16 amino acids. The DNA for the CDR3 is TGTGCCAGCAGCTCCACAGGGGAGGTTCGGGCCGGGGAGCTGTTTTTT. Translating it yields CASSSTGEVRAGELFF.

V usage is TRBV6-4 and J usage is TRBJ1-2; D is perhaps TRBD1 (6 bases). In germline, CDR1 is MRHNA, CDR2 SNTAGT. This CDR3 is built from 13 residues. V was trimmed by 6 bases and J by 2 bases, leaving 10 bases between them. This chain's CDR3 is CASRDSGNYGYTF. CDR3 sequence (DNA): TGTGCCAGCAGGGACAGCGGAAACTATGGCTACACCTTC.

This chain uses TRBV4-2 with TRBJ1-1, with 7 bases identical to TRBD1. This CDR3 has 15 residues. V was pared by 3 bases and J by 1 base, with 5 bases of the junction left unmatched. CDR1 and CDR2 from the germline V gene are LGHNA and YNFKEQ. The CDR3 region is CASSHTGAQNTEAFF. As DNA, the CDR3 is TGTGCCAGCAGCCATACAGGGGCCCAGAACACTGAAGCTTTCTTT.

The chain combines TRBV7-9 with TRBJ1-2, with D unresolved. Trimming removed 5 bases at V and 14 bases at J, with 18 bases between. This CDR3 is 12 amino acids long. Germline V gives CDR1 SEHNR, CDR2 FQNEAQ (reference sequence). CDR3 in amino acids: CASSRDRGRETF. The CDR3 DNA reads TGTGCCAGCAGCCGGGATCGTGGCCGGGAAACCTTC.